This is a list of T cell receptor beta chains from one sample in a study of cytotoxic CD8 clonotypes in ibrutinib-treated CLL. Repertoires were generated with immunoSEQ multiplex PCR, while TCRdb's copy carries only in-frame clones and drops some. The repertoire holds some 140,000 clones, with approximately 89% as singletons. The specimen was PBMCs, collected after 12 months of ibrutinib treatment. The source of these receptors is a human donor with chronic lymphocytic leukemia. CDR3s include the opening cysteine and the closing phenylalanine or tryptophan. A D gene is named only where the DNA matches it firmly. Not all rows give a size; the values are once, few, many and, for expanded clones, a class.

V gene: TRBV2; D gene: NA; J gene: TRBJ2-3; clone size: NA; CDR3 DNA: TGTGCCAGCAGCCTCCGCGGGGCCGAAGTTAGCACAGATACGCAGTATTTT; CDR3 protein: CASSLRGAEVSTDTQYF
V gene: TRBV5-8; D gene: NA; J gene: TRBJ2-2; clone size: NA; CDR3 DNA: TGTGCCAGCAGCAGAAGACCGACCGGGGAGCTGTTTTTT; CDR3 protein: CASSRRPTGELFF
V gene: TRBV10-1; D gene: TRBD1; J gene: TRBJ2-1; clone size: NA; CDR3 DNA: TGCGCCAGCAGTCCAGGGGGTTACAATGAGCAGTTCTTC; CDR3 protein: CASSPGGYNEQFF
V gene: TRBV28; D gene: TRBD1; J gene: TRBJ1-3; clone size: NA; CDR3 DNA: TGTGCCAGCAGCCTAACCCAAAAACAGGGGGCACAACACTCTGGAAACACCATATATTTT; CDR3 protein: CASSLTQKQGAQHSGNTIYF
V gene: TRBV6-5; D gene: TRBD1; J gene: TRBJ2-7; clone size: once; CDR3 DNA: TGTGCCAGCAGTTACTCGGTCCAGGGGGCCTACGAGCAGTACTTC; CDR3 protein: CASSYSVQGAYEQYF
V gene: TRBV9; D gene: NA; J gene: TRBJ2-1; clone size: NA; CDR3 DNA: TGTGCCAGCAGCGTAGGGTCGGGAGTCAATGAGCAGTTCTTC; CDR3 protein: CASSVGSGVNEQFF
V gene: TRBV7-2; D gene: NA; J gene: TRBJ2-5; clone size: NA; CDR3 DNA: TGTGCCAGCAGCTTTCAAGTCGGACAGACCCAAGAGACCCAGTACTTC; CDR3 protein: CASSFQVGQTQETQYF
V gene: TRBV10-3; D gene: NA; J gene: TRBJ2-1; clone size: few; CDR3 DNA: TGTGCCATCAGTGCCAGGAATGAGCAGTTCTTC; CDR3 protein: CAISARNEQFF
V gene: TRBV28; D gene: NA; J gene: TRBJ2-7; clone size: NA; CDR3 DNA: TGTGCCAGCAGTCCTCCCCCCGGGGGGCGGGAGAGGTTTAACGAGCAGTACTTC; CDR3 protein: CASSPPPGGRERFNEQYF
V gene: TRBV7-9; D gene: TRBD1; J gene: TRBJ1-1; clone size: NA; CDR3 DNA: TGTGCCAGCAGCTTACGGGACAGAGTTGAAGCTTTCTTT; CDR3 protein: CASSLRDRVEAFF
V gene: TRBV19; D gene: TRBD2; J gene: TRBJ2-5; clone size: NA; CDR3 DNA: TGTGCCAGCAAACGATTAGCGGGAGGTTCTGAGACCCAGTACTTC; CDR3 protein: CASKRLAGGSETQYF
V gene: TRBV28; D gene: NA; J gene: TRBJ2-5; clone size: NA; CDR3 DNA: TGTGCCAGCAGTTTAGTAGGATCGGACCAAGAGACCCAGTACTTC; CDR3 protein: CASSLVGSDQETQYF
V gene: TRBV9; D gene: NA; J gene: TRBJ2-1; clone size: NA; CDR3 DNA: TGTGCCAGCAGCGTAGTTTCTACGGGCTACAATGAGCAGTTCTTC; CDR3 protein: CASSVVSTGYNEQFF
V gene: TRBV30; D gene: NA; J gene: TRBJ2-1; clone size: NA; CDR3 DNA: TGTGCCTGGACAATTCAGGGAACGGGGAATGAGCAGTTCTTC; CDR3 protein: CAWTIQGTGNEQFF
V gene: TRBV30; D gene: NA; J gene: TRBJ1-4; clone size: NA; CDR3 DNA: TGTGCCTCTCGCGGGGATGAAAAACTGTTTTTT; CDR3 protein: CASRGDEKLFF
V gene: TRBV27; D gene: TRBD1; J gene: TRBJ2-7; clone size: NA; CDR3 DNA: TGTGCCAGCAGCCGAATTGGCGACCCGGCACAGGGGTTCTCCTACGAGCAGTACTTC; CDR3 protein: CASSRIGDPAQGFSYEQYF
V gene: TRBV27; D gene: TRBD2; J gene: TRBJ2-1; clone size: NA; CDR3 DNA: TGTGCCAGCAGCCGGAAAGGGGCTAGCGGAAACAATGAGCAGTTCTTC; CDR3 protein: CASSRKGASGNNEQFF
V gene: TRBV9; D gene: TRBD1; J gene: TRBJ1-5; clone size: NA; CDR3 DNA: TGTGCCAGCAGCGCCCGGGACAGACCAAATCAGCCCCAGCATTTT; CDR3 protein: CASSARDRPNQPQHF
V gene: TRBV7-2; D gene: TRBD2; J gene: TRBJ2-2; clone size: NA; CDR3 DNA: TGTGCCAGCAGCTTCACTAGCGGGCCGAACACCGGGGAGCTGTTTTTT; CDR3 protein: CASSFTSGPNTGELFF
V gene: TRBV14; D gene: TRBD2; J gene: TRBJ2-1; clone size: NA; CDR3 DNA: TGTGCCAGCAGCCAAGTGGGGGGGAATGAGCAGTTCTTC; CDR3 protein: CASSQVGGNEQFF
V gene: TRBV30; D gene: NA; J gene: TRBJ2-7; clone size: NA; CDR3 DNA: TGTGCCTGGAGTGGTACGCGTTACGAGCAGTACTTC; CDR3 protein: CAWSGTRYEQYF
V gene: TRBV4-3; D gene: NA; J gene: TRBJ2-7; clone size: NA; CDR3 DNA: TGCGCCAGCAGCCAAGATTCCGTAGGCGAGCAGTACTTC; CDR3 protein: CASSQDSVGEQYF
V gene: TRBV9; D gene: NA; J gene: TRBJ1-5; clone size: NA; CDR3 DNA: TGTGCCAGCAGCCTCGACGGAACCAAGAGCAATCAGCCCCAGCATTTT; CDR3 protein: CASSLDGTKSNQPQHF
V gene: TRBV9; D gene: NA; J gene: TRBJ2-7; clone size: NA; CDR3 DNA: TGTGCCAGCAGCGTCGGGACCTCCGTCGGTGAGCAGTACTTC; CDR3 protein: CASSVGTSVGEQYF
V gene: TRBV19; D gene: TRBD1; J gene: TRBJ1-2; clone size: NA; CDR3 DNA: TGTGCCAGTAGTATCGGGACAGGGGGTTATGGCTACACCTTC; CDR3 protein: CASSIGTGGYGYTF
V gene: TRBV6-5; D gene: NA; J gene: TRBJ2-3; clone size: once; CDR3 DNA: TGTGCCAGCAGTTACAGGACGGGAGTCCCAGATACGCAGTATTTT; CDR3 protein: CASSYRTGVPDTQYF
V gene: TRBV28; D gene: NA; J gene: TRBJ1-1; clone size: NA; CDR3 DNA: TGTGCCAGCAGTTTAGAGGTCCAGAACACTGAAGCTTTCTTT; CDR3 protein: CASSLEVQNTEAFF
V gene: TRBV14; D gene: NA; J gene: TRBJ2-7; clone size: NA; CDR3 DNA: TGTGCCAGCAGCCAAGATAAACTAGGGGTCTACGAGCAGTACTTC; CDR3 protein: CASSQDKLGVYEQYF
V gene: TRBV5-1; D gene: TRBD1; J gene: TRBJ2-1; clone size: NA; CDR3 DNA: TGCGCCAGCAGCTGGGGACAGGGAGAGCGGGAGCAGTTCTTC; CDR3 protein: CASSWGQGEREQFF
V gene: TRBV6-5; D gene: TRBD1; J gene: TRBJ1-2; clone size: NA; CDR3 DNA: TGTGCCAGCAGGGATGACAGGGGGTATGGCTACACCTTC; CDR3 protein: CASRDDRGYGYTF
V gene: TRBV19; D gene: NA; J gene: TRBJ2-3; clone size: NA; CDR3 DNA: TGTGCCAGTGCGCGGACCCCCAACACAGATACGCAGTATTTT; CDR3 protein: CASARTPNTDTQYF
V gene: TRBV5-1; D gene: TRBD1; J gene: TRBJ2-3; clone size: few; CDR3 DNA: TGCGCCAGCAGCCTACCCGACAGGGGCGATACGCAGTATTTT; CDR3 protein: CASSLPDRGDTQYF
V gene: TRBV5-1; D gene: TRBD2; J gene: TRBJ2-2; clone size: NA; CDR3 DNA: TGTGCCAGCAGCTTCGGAGCGGGGAGCAGCAGGGAGCTGTTTTTT; CDR3 protein: CASSFGAGSSRELFF
V gene: TRBV28; D gene: NA; J gene: TRBJ2-1; clone size: NA; CDR3 DNA: TGTGCCAGCAGTCTCAGGACTTTAAACAATGAGCAGTTCTTC; CDR3 protein: CASSLRTLNNEQFF
V gene: TRBV6-4; D gene: TRBD2; J gene: TRBJ2-1; clone size: NA; CDR3 DNA: TGTGCCAGCAGTGACGGGGGGGAGCCTTACAATGAGCAGTTCTTC; CDR3 protein: CASSDGGEPYNEQFF
V gene: TRBV28; D gene: TRBD2; J gene: TRBJ2-7; clone size: NA; CDR3 DNA: TGTGCCAGCAGTTACCGCGGACTAGATTTTCACTTC; CDR3 protein: CASSYRGLDFHF
V gene: TRBV18; D gene: TRBD2; J gene: TRBJ2-4; clone size: NA; CDR3 DNA: TGTGCCAGCTCACCCTTGCGTGATTCGAATAGCAAATGGGAGGGCATTCAGTACTTC; CDR3 protein: CASSPLRDSNSKWEGIQYF
V gene: TRBV15; D gene: TRBD2; J gene: TRBJ2-5; clone size: NA; CDR3 DNA: TGTGCCACCAGCAGAGATCTTAGCGGGAGCGGGGAGACCCAGTACTTC; CDR3 protein: CATSRDLSGSGETQYF
V gene: TRBV18; D gene: NA; J gene: TRBJ2-7; clone size: NA; CDR3 DNA: TGTGCCAGCTCACCAAGCAGGGGCGCAAAGGGCTACGAGCAGTACTTC; CDR3 protein: CASSPSRGAKGYEQYF
V gene: TRBV2; D gene: TRBD2; J gene: TRBJ2-1; clone size: NA; CDR3 DNA: TGTGCCGGAGGGACTAGCGGCTACAATGAGCAGTTCTTC; CDR3 protein: CAGGTSGYNEQFF
V gene: TRBV6-6; D gene: NA; J gene: TRBJ2-1; clone size: NA; CDR3 DNA: TGTGCCAGCAGTGTTCCGGGCTCCCCGGGCAATGAGCAGTTCTTC; CDR3 protein: CASSVPGSPGNEQFF
V gene: TRBV4-2; D gene: NA; J gene: TRBJ1-2; clone size: NA; CDR3 DNA: TGTGCCAGCAGCCAAGAAGTGGGGCCGGAGGTAACCGGCTACACCTTC; CDR3 protein: CASSQEVGPEVTGYTF
V gene: TRBV9; D gene: NA; J gene: TRBJ2-7; clone size: once; CDR3 DNA: TGTGCCAGCAGCCCTCAAGGAGGCAGAGACTCCATTAACTCCTACGAGCAGTACTTC; CDR3 protein: CASSPQGGRDSINSYEQYF